The sequence of this TCR beta chain was determined in a study of OX40 agonist ivuxolimab in advanced cancers. Study context: Partial responses occurred in three patients (one hepatocellular carcinoma, two cutaneous melanoma).

The study sampled blood at baseline, cycle 4 day 1, and cycle 7 day 1. General study findings and limits: Researchers did not determine the expanded peripheral T cells' antigen specificity. At 0.1 to 3.0 mg/kg and by week 6, clonal expansion occurred in CD4+ and CD8+ blood T cells.

This CDR3 has 15 amino acids. With V trimmed by 5 bases and J by 3 bases, 8 bases remained unmatched. Germline CDR1 SEHNR, CDR2 FQNEAQ (reference sequence). Details on this clone: The antigen remains undetermined.

TCRdb's table, derived via immunoSEQ multiplex PCR, lists solely in-frame clones and lacks some. Of about 80,000 clones in the sample, 70% to 90% were seen once. The chain is built from TRBV7-9 and TRBJ2-7; 9 bases are shared with TRBD2. The sequence came from an adult with an advanced solid tumor such as melanoma, head and neck, liver or kidney cancer. The source was CD4+ or CD8+ T cells sorted from blood, collected in a trial of the OX40 agonist ivuxolimab. CDR3 sequence: CASSRTSGPNYEQYF. The CDR3 nucleotides are TGTGCCAGCAGCCGTACTAGCGGGCCCAACTACGAGCAGTACTTC.